Given below is one T cell receptor beta chain in context. The sample is drawn from a study of blood T cell repertoires in COVID-19. Study-wide context: The United States, Italy and Spain were the sources of the acute and convalescent COVID-19 samples. T cells, B-cell-depleted T cells, or PBMCs provided the cDNA or gDNA that served as material.

As originally analysed: Estimation of nucleated cell counts was performed using reference gene primer amplification. Assay: immunoSEQ multiplex PCR; the TCRdb copy retains only in-frame clones and omits some. From that table come the V and J calls and clone size; the DNA was used to work out D and trimming. The sample carries 150,000 or so clones, 79% recorded once. Germline-derived CDR1 and CDR2 are SGHDN and FVKESK. There are 16 residues in the CDR3. The J segment lost 4 bases and the V segment lost 1 base, leaving 8 bases of the junction unmatched. This receptor was identified in a woman in her sixties or seventies with COVID-19, enrolled during active disease. The rearrangement uses TRBV14 and TRBJ2-5; 8 bases align to TRBD2. The sequenced material came from peripheral blood. The CDR3 region has the DNA TGTGCCAGCAGCCAAGTCACTAGCGGCACCCTAGAGACCCAGTACTTC. Translation gives CASSQVTSGTLETQYF.